This is a list of T cell receptor beta chains from one sample in a study of blood T cell repertoires in COVID-19. Here immunoSEQ multiplex PCR was the method, and the copy in TCRdb shows in-frame clones only, minus some. The sample includes 80,000 to 100,000 clones, approximately 90% of them seen just once. The sample was peripheral blood. The origin of the receptors is a man aged 60 to 69 with acute or convalescent COVID-19. Each CDR3 is given with its conserved first and last residue. D genes are given only for firm matches. The size entry is marked missing in some rows and otherwise reads once, few, many or a size class.

TRBJ1-2 TRBV3-1/TRBV3-2 NA TRBD1 CASSQPGGVSYTF TGTGCCAGCAGCCAGCCAGGGGGCGTAAGCTACACCTTC
TRBJ1-3 TRBV7-9 NA TRBD1 CASIQTGGLRNTIYF TGTGCCAGCATACAAACAGGGGGACTAAGGAACACCATATATTTT
TRBJ2-3 TRBV9 NA NA CASGISGQGGTDTQYF TGTGCCAGCGGCATTTCTGGACAGGGAGGGACAGATACGCAGTATTTT
TRBJ2-4 TRBV5-8 NA NA CASIDRVGGQYF TGTGCCAGCATCGACAGGGTCGGGGGTCAGTACTTC
TRBJ1-1 TRBV27 NA TRBD1 CASSLRQGWDTEAFF TGTGCCAGCAGTTTAAGACAGGGTTGGGACACTGAAGCTTTCTTT
TRBJ1-5 TRBV19 once NA CASSIVTTKYSNQPQHF TGTGCCAGTAGTATAGTTACTACAAAATATAGCAATCAGCCCCAGCATTTT
TRBJ1-1 TRBV30 NA NA CAWSLNPTVRAKAFF TGTGCCTGGAGTCTAAACCCGACAGTCCGGGCGAAAGCTTTCTTT
TRBJ1-1 TRBV2 NA NA CASSESLGLRGTEAFF TGTGCCAGCAGTGAGTCTTTGGGGCTACGTGGCACTGAAGCTTTCTTT
TRBJ1-1 TRBV6-5 NA TRBD1 CASSGQSGEAFF TGTGCCAGTTCGGGACAGTCAGGTGAAGCTTTCTTT
TRBJ1-2 TRBV5-4 NA NA CASSLPGGVGYTF TGTGCCAGCAGCTTGCCCGGGGGGGTTGGCTACACCTTC
TRBJ1-1 TRBV3-1/TRBV3-2 NA TRBD1 CASSPYRGGNTEAFF TGTGCCAGCAGCCCCTACAGGGGAGGGAACACTGAAGCTTTCTTT
TRBJ1-5 TRBV18 NA NA CASSPNSWNQPQHF TGTGCCAGCTCACCAAACTCGTGGAATCAGCCCCAGCATTTT
TRBJ1-2 TRBV10-2 NA NA CASSDSRQSYGYTF TGCGCCAGCAGTGATTCCAGACAGAGCTATGGCTACACCTTC
TRBJ2-1 TRBV15 NA TRBD2 CATSRGAGDGDEQFF TGTGCCACCAGCAGAGGAGCGGGGGATGGTGATGAGCAGTTCTTC
TRBJ1-3 TRBV7-2 NA NA CASSFDSSGNTIYF TGTGCCAGCAGCTTCGACAGCTCTGGAAACACCATATATTTT
TRBJ1-2 TRBV7-9 NA NA CASSDRGNYGYTF TGTGCCAGCAGCGATCGGGGAAACTATGGCTACACCTTC
TRBJ1-6 TRBV7-8 NA NA CASSLLWGQNSPLHF TGTGCCAGCAGCTTACTGTGGGGGCAAAATTCACCCCTCCACTTT
TRBJ2-2 TRBV5-4 NA TRBD1 CASSADRAPTGELFF TGTGCCAGCAGCGCCGACAGGGCCCCTACCGGGGAGCTGTTTTTT
TRBJ2-5 TRBV2 NA NA CASSSRLTQETQYF TGTGCCAGCAGTTCGAGACTGACTCAAGAGACCCAGTACTTC
TRBJ1-1 TRBV30 NA NA CAWSVEGKTEAFF TGTGCCTGGAGTGTAGAGGGAAAAACTGAAGCTTTCTTT
TRBJ1-4 TRBV10-3 NA NA CAISESREKLFF TGTGCCATCAGTGAGTCGAGGGAAAAACTGTTTTTT
TRBJ1-5 TRBV19 NA NA CASRPDSRIYQPQHF TGTGCCAGTAGGCCGGACAGTCGGATCTATCAGCCCCAGCATTTT
TRBJ1-1 TRBV2 NA NA CAGRGVKMNTEAFF TGTGCCGGACGGGGGGTTAAAATGAACACTGAAGCTTTCTTT
TRBJ1-2 TRBV7-2 NA TRBD1 CASSSRPGTGGRNGYTF TGTGCCAGCAGCTCCCGCCCCGGGACAGGGGGCCGGAATGGCTACACCTTC
TRBJ2-3 TRBV19 NA NA CASRWAASTDTQYF TGTGCCAGTAGATGGGCCGCTAGCACAGATACGCAGTATTTT
TRBJ2-1 TRBV18 NA NA CASSPLDEQFF TGTGCCAGCTCACCTTTAGATGAGCAGTTCTTC
TRBJ1-2 TRBV7-9 NA NA CASSLGQYYGYTF TGTGCCAGCAGCTTAGGGCAGTACTATGGCTACACCTTC
TRBJ1-5 TRBV2 NA NA CASTERQVNQPQHF TGTGCCAGCACCGAGAGACAGGTCAATCAGCCCCAGCATTTT
TRBJ1-1 TRBV5-1 NA NA CASSSTGHPNTEAFF TGCGCCAGCAGTTCAACGGGACACCCGAACACTGAAGCTTTCTTT
TRBJ1-2 TRBV7-2 few TRBD1 CASSPGQASYGYTF TGTGCCAGCAGCCCGGGACAGGCATCCTATGGCTACACCTTC
TRBJ1-1 TRBV2 few TRBD1 CASSASGTVGSEAFF TGTGCCAGCAGTGCATCCGGGACAGTTGGCTCTGAAGCTTTCTTT
TRBJ2-6 TRBV7-9 NA NA CASSPGDRGANVLTF TGTGCCAGCAGCCCAGGGGATCGTGGGGCCAACGTCCTGACTTTC
TRBJ1-1 TRBV2 NA TRBD1 CASTHDRDTEAFF TGTGCCAGCACTCACGACAGGGACACTGAAGCTTTCTTT
TRBJ1-1 TRBV14 NA TRBD1 CASSSRGTEAFF TGTGCCAGCAGCAGCAGGGGGACTGAAGCTTTCTTT
TRBJ1-1 TRBV19 NA NA CASSSRGNKAFF TGTGCCAGTAGTAGCAGGGGAAATAAAGCTTTCTTT
TRBJ1-2 TRBV6-6 NA TRBD1 CASSSGDRGYGYTF TGTGCCAGCAGTTCCGGGGACAGGGGGTATGGCTACACCTTC
TRBJ2-6 TRBV30 NA NA CAFSRPPGANVLTF TGTGCCTTTTCCAGGCCACCTGGGGCCAACGTCCTGACTTTC
TRBJ1-2 TRBV5-1 NA NA CASSLGQGLQGYGYTF TGCGCCAGCAGCTTGGGGCAGGGGCTGCAGGGCTATGGCTACACCTTC